Listed here are 9 T cell receptor beta chains from one sample, sequenced in a study of cytomegalovirus exposure and HLA in healthy donors. Primers: 60 Vbeta forward and 13 Jbeta reverse. Sequencing used immunoSEQ multiplex PCR; TCRdb keeps in-frame clones, though not all of them. The sample consists of about 300,000 clones, 86% of them appearing once. Specimen: PBMCs. These receptors were taken from a man aged 35-49 years in good health and CMV-seropositive.

The rearrangement joins TRBV7-2 to TRBJ1-2; TRBD1 matches at 7 bases. The CDR3 length is 15 residues. V lost 0 bases to trimming and J lost 4 bases; unmatched junction nucleotides: 5. CDR1 is SGHTA and CDR2 is FQGNSA in the germline V gene. The CDR3 loop is CASSLARTGPYGYTF. The CDR3 region has the DNA TGTGCCAGCAGCTTAGCTAGGACAGGACCCTATGGCTACACCTTC.

The CDR3 is CASSLVSQGAIQPQHF. The CDR3 DNA follows: TGTGCCAGCAGCTTAGTTTCACAGGGGGCGATTCAGCCCCAGCATTTT. The chain joins TRBV7-2 to TRBJ1-5; 9 bases align to TRBD1. The V gene's germline CDR1 is SGHTA and CDR2 FQGNSA. The CDR3 consists of 16 residues. After removal of 1 base from V and 6 bases from J, the junction contained 7 bases not matched to a gene.

The rearrangement joins TRBV5-5 to TRBJ2-7; 8 positions match TRBD2. Trimming cost V 4 bases and J 0 bases; bases outside gene matches: 15. The CDR3 runs to 18 residues. Germline loops: CDR1 SGHKS, CDR2 YYEKEE (reference sequence). CDR3 in amino acids: CASSKGLGVTSSSYEQYF. The CDR3, as DNA: TGTGCCAGCAGCAAGGGACTAGGGGTAACCTCAAGCTCCTACGAGCAGTACTTC.

The genes are TRBV4-3 and TRBJ2-3; tentatively, D is TRBD2 (6 bases). CDR3 length: 16 amino acids. Germline-derived CDR1 and CDR2 are LGHNA and YSLEER. Trimming took off 0 bases at V and 1 base at J, with 11 bases between the two ends. In DNA form, the CDR3 reads TGCGCCAGCAGCCAAGATGTAGGCGGGGGCACAGATACGCAGTATTTT. Translated: CASSQDVGGGTDTQYF.

Remarks on this clone: The same CDR3 is also encoded by other DNA sequences in this sample. The chain couples TRBV13 to TRBJ2-7; TRBD2 matches at 11 bases. CDR1 and CDR2 from the germline V gene are PRHDT and FYEKMQ (reference sequence). The CDR3 contains 15 residues. Trimming cost V 0 bases and J 6 bases; bases outside gene matches: 4. The CDR3 is CASSLGLAGVGEQYF. Here the CDR3 DNA reads TGTGCCAGCAGCTTAGGACTAGCGGGAGTCGGCGAGCAGTACTTC. The complete variable domain, with remaining parts taken from reference TRBV13 and TRBJ2-7, reads AAGVIQSPRHLIKEKRETATLKCYPIPRHDTVYWYQQGPGQDPQFLISFYEKMQSDKGSIPDRFSAQQFSDYHSELNMSSLELGDSALYFCASSLGLAGVGEQYFGPGTRLTVT.

CDR3 DNA: TGTGCCAGCAGGGGGACAGGTAGCTCCTACGAGCAGTACTTC. It specifies CASRGTGSSYEQYF. The chain joins TRBV27 to TRBJ2-7; 8 nucleotides line up with TRBD1. V lost 6 bases, J lost 0 bases, and 4 bases stayed unmatched. This CDR3 is built from 14 residues. Germline assignment: CDR1 MNHEY and CDR2 SMNVEV (reference sequence).

The gene calls are TRBV6-5 and TRBJ1-1, with unresolved D. V shed 6 bases and J shed 0 bases, with 11 bases lying between them. The V gene's germline CDR1 is MNHEY and CDR2 SVGAGI. CDR3 size: 14 residues. The CDR3 protein is CASRSTAMNTEAFF. In DNA, the CDR3 is TGTGCCAGCAGGAGCACAGCCATGAACACTGAAGCTTTCTTT.

The gene calls are TRBV7-9 and TRBJ2-3; 7 bases agree with TRBD1. The J segment lost 0 bases and the V segment lost 0 bases, leaving 0 bases of the junction unmatched. The CDR3 is 15 residues long. Germline V gene data show CDR1 as SEHNR and CDR2 as FQNEAQ (reference sequence). The CDR3 loop reads CASSLAGQSTDTQYF. The CDR3 region has the DNA TGTGCCAGCAGCTTAGCGGGACAGAGCACAGATACGCAGTATTTT.

The V gene is TRBV18, the J gene TRBJ2-7; 12 bases fit TRBD1. There are 15 residues in the CDR3. V shed 5 bases and J 3 bases; nucleotides not matched to a gene: 5. Per germline, CDR1 KGHSH and CDR2 LQKENI. The CDR3 here is CASSTGTGGSYEQYF. The CDR3 DNA reads TGTGCCAGCTCAACAGGGACAGGGGGCAGCTACGAGCAGTACTTC.